The subject of this entry is one TCR beta chain. This sample is drawn from a study of blood T cell repertoires in COVID-19. Under the authors' procedure: Cell counts per sample came from amplifying reference gene primers. Libraries were prepared by immunoSEQ multiplex PCR; TCRdb keeps only in-frame clonotypes and omits some of them. V, J and clone size reflect that table, while D and trimming were determined from the DNA. The sample has about 18,000 clones, about 88% seen once. The sequenced sample consisted of peripheral blood. The sequence was obtained from a man aged 35 to 55 with active COVID-19.

This chain's CDR3 is CASSLYPAGGSGYTF. The CDR3 DNA sequence: TGTGCCAGCAGTTTATACCCAGCGGGGGGATCAGGCTACACCTTC. This sequence joins TRBV27 and TRBJ1-2; perhaps TRBD1 as D (5 bases). The germline V gene encodes CDR1 MNHEY and CDR2 SMNVEV (reference sequence). The CDR3 covers 15 residues. V lost 1 base to trimming and J lost 8 bases, with 17 bases between them.